This is a list of T cell receptor beta chains from one sample in a study of T cell responses to AZD1222 COVID-19 vaccine. The data were produced by immunoSEQ multiplex PCR, yet TCRdb's version contains in-frame clones alone and is incomplete. The sample lists around 140,000 clones; 80% to 95% were seen once. The material was peripheral blood, obtained 28 days after the second AZD1222 dose. The receptors shown here come from an adult who received the AZD1222 COVID-19 vaccine. Both conserved end residues are part of each CDR3. Each record gives: V gene, J gene, clone size, D gene, CDR3 protein, CDR3 DNA. The D gene is left open where the match is weak. For some rows the clone size is stated as once, few or many, or as a class when expanded; others skip it.

>TRBV7-2|TRBJ2-2|-|TRBD1
CASSRDRGRSGELFF
TGTGCCAGCAGCAGAGACAGGGGGCGTAGCGGGGAGCTGTTTTTT
>TRBV7-2|TRBJ2-2|-|-
CASSLGTRTGELFF
TGTGCCAGCAGCTTAGGAACTCGAACCGGGGAGCTGTTTTTT
>TRBV19|TRBJ1-1|-|TRBD1
CASSMGYRGVNTEAFF
TGTGCCAGTAGTATGGGGTACAGGGGAGTGAACACTGAAGCTTTCTTT
>TRBV5-1|TRBJ2-3|-|-
CASSLEGFSGDTQYF
TGCGCCAGCAGCTTGGAGGGGTTCAGCGGGGATACGCAGTATTTT
>TRBV7-9|TRBJ2-7|-|-
CASSPTGLSSYEQYF
TGTGCCAGCAGCCCAACAGGGCTAAGCTCCTACGAGCAGTACTTC
>TRBV9|TRBJ1-2|-|TRBD1
CASSVSGQVPGYTF
TGTGCCAGCAGCGTCTCCGGACAGGTACCTGGCTACACCTTC
>TRBV14|TRBJ2-7|-|TRBD2
CASSQELARNEQYF
TGTGCCAGCAGCCAAGAACTAGCGAGGAACGAGCAGTACTTC
>TRBV27|TRBJ2-2|-|TRBD2
CASSLAGALTGELFF
TGTGCCAGCAGTCTAGCGGGAGCACTCACCGGGGAGCTGTTTTTT
>TRBV3-1/TRBV3-2|TRBJ2-2|-|TRBD2
CASSQGGLGNTGELFF
TGTGCCAGCAGCCAAGGGGGACTAGGGAACACCGGGGAGCTGTTTTTT
>TRBV4-2|TRBJ2-7|-|-
CASSQDGTANYEQYF
TGTGCCAGCAGCCAAGACGGGACTGCTAATTACGAGCAGTACTTC
>TRBV6-5|TRBJ1-2|-|-
CASHQGANGYTF
TGTGCCAGCCACCAGGGTGCTAATGGCTACACCTTC
>TRBV4-3|TRBJ2-5|-|-
CASSQDRAGPVETQYF
TGCGCCAGCAGCCAAGATAGGGCAGGGCCGGTCGAGACCCAGTACTTC
>TRBV30|TRBJ1-4|-|TRBD1
CAWSSRTGLAEKLFF
TGTGCCTGGAGCTCTAGGACAGGGCTAGCTGAAAAACTGTTTTTT
>TRBV5-1|TRBJ2-1|few|-
CASSAGSRSSWNEQFF
TGCGCCAGCAGCGCGGGTTCTAGGAGTTCGTGGAATGAGCAGTTCTTC
>TRBV28|TRBJ2-1|-|-
CASSLATMGVVSNEQFF
TGTGCCAGCAGCCTAGCAACGATGGGGGTAGTTTCTAATGAGCAGTTCTTC
>TRBV29-1|TRBJ2-2|-|TRBD1
CSVEAQGAGELFF
TGCAGCGTTGAGGCTCAGGGGGCCGGGGAGCTGTTTTTT
>TRBV28|TRBJ2-6|-|TRBD1
CASREDRSGANVLTF
TGTGCCAGCAGAGAGGACAGGTCTGGGGCCAACGTCCTGACTTTC
>TRBV4-3|TRBJ2-1|-|TRBD2
CASSQVGGSSYNEQFF
TGCGCCAGCAGCCAAGTCGGCGGGAGCTCCTACAATGAGCAGTTCTTC
>TRBV5-1|TRBJ1-2|-|-
CASSPPTGTYGYTF
TGCGCCAGCAGCCCCCCGACTGGAACTTATGGCTACACCTTC
>TRBV24-1|TRBJ2-1|-|TRBD1
CATSEPIPRDRGLDEQFF
TGTGCCACCAGTGAACCAATACCCCGGGACAGGGGGCTAGATGAGCAGTTCTTC
>TRBV4-1|TRBJ2-1|-|-
CASSQDWGPYNEQFF
TGCGCCAGCAGCCAAGATTGGGGGCCCTACAATGAGCAGTTCTTC
>TRBV19|TRBJ1-4|few|-
CASSIGGAPTNEKLFF
TGTGCCAGTAGTATCGGTGGGGCACCAACTAATGAAAAACTGTTTTTT
>TRBV19|TRBJ1-6|-|-
CASSSGLESRSPLHF
TGTGCCAGTAGTAGTGGACTCGAGTCAAGGTCACCCCTCCACTTT
>TRBV4-1|TRBJ2-2|-|TRBD1
CASSRGQASTGELFF
TGCGCCAGCAGCCGAGGACAGGCCTCCACCGGGGAGCTGTTTTTT
>TRBV9|TRBJ2-1|-|TRBD1
CASSPLATGGSEQFF
TGTGCCAGCAGCCCCTTGGCGACAGGGGGAAGTGAGCAGTTCTTC
>TRBV28|TRBJ2-4|-|-
CASSPTLVAKNIQYF
TGTGCCAGCAGTCCGACCCTGGTAGCCAAAAACATTCAGTACTTC
>TRBV7-3|TRBJ2-1|few|-
CASSFGQGAYNEQFF
TGTGCCAGCAGCTTCGGGCAGGGTGCCTACAATGAGCAGTTCTTC
>TRBV25-1|TRBJ1-5|-|-
CASSGDGPRQPQHF
TGTGCCAGCAGCGGGGACGGCCCCAGGCAGCCCCAGCATTTT
>TRBV19|TRBJ2-5|-|TRBD1
CASSRPGGRETQYF
TGTGCCAGTAGTCGCCCAGGGGGACGGGAGACCCAGTACTTC
>TRBV24-1|TRBJ2-1|-|TRBD2
CATSELGTSYNEQFF
TGTGCCACCAGTGAGTTGGGGACTAGCTACAATGAGCAGTTCTTC
>TRBV5-1|TRBJ2-1|once|-
CASSLAWVADNEQFF
TGCGCCAGCAGCTTGGCCTGGGTAGCGGACAATGAGCAGTTCTTC
>TRBV19|TRBJ1-1|once|-
CASSIPGLTNAEAFF
TGTGCCAGTAGTATCCCGGGACTTACGAACGCGGAAGCTTTCTTT
>TRBV28|TRBJ1-5|-|TRBD1
CASSLAGSQGAQPQHF
TGTGCCAGCAGTTTGGCGGGATCACAGGGGGCTCAGCCCCAGCATTTT